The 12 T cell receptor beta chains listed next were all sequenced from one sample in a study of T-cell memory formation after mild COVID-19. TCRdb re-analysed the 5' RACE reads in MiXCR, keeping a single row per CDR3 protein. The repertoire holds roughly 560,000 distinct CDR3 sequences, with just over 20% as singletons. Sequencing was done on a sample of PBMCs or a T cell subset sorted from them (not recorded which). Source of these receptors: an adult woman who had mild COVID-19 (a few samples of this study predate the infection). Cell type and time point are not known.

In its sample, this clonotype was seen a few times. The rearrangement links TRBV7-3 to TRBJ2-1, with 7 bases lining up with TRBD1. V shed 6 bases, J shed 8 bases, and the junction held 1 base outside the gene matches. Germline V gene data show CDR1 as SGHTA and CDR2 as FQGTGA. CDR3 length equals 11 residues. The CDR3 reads CASSTGDEQFF. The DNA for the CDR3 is TGTGCCAGCAGTACAGGGGATGAGCAGTTCTTC.

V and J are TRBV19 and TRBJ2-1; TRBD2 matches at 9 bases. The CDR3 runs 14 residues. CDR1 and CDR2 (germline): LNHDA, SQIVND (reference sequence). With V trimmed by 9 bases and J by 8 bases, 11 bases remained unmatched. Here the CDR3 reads CASSIKAGGYEQFF. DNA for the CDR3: TGTGCCAGCTCAATTAAGGCGGGAGGGTATGAGCAGTTCTTC.

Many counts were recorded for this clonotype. The CDR3 DNA sequence: TGCGCCAGCAGCTTGGGGGCCACCTCTGGCGATACGCAGTATTTT. This encodes CASSLGATSGDTQYF. The chain joins TRBV5-1 to TRBJ2-3; D not resolved. Trimming removed 0 bases from V and 6 bases from J, with 14 bases in between. This CDR3 is built from 15 residues. Per the germline V gene, CDR1 is SGHRS and CDR2 is YFSETQ.

The CDR3 region is CASTYGTSKETQYF. The CDR3 nucleotides read TGTGCCAGCACTTACGGGACGTCAAAAGAGACCCAGTACTTC. This chain joins TRBV12-3 or TRBV12-4 and TRBJ2-5, with D tentatively TRBD1 or TRBD2 (5 bases each). Trimming took off 7 bases at V and 3 bases at J, with 15 bases between the two ends. The CDR3 spans 14 residues.

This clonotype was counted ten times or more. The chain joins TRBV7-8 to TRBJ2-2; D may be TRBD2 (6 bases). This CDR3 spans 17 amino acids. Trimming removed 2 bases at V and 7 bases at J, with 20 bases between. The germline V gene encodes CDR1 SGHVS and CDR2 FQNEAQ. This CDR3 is CASSLYPRDLMNGELFF. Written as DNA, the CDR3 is TGTGCCAGCAGCTTATACCCCCGGGACTTGATGAACGGGGAGCTGTTTTTT.

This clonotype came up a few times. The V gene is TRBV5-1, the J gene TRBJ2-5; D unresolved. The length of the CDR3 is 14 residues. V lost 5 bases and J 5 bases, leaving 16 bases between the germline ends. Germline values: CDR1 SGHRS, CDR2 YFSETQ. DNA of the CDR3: TGCGCCAGCAGTTCGGGTGAACATGGCGAGACCCAGTACTTC. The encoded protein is CASSSGEHGETQYF.

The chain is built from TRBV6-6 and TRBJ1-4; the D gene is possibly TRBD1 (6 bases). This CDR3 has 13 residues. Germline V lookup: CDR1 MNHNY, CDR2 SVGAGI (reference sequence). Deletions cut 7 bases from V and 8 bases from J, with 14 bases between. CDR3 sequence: CASIGQGPEKLFF. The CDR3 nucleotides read TGTGCCAGCATTGGGCAGGGGCCCGAAAAACTGTTTTTT.

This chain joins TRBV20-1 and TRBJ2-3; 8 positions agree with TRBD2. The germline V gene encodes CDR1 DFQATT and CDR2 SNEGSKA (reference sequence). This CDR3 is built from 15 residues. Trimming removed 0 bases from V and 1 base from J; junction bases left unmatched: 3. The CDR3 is CSAREGAGGTDTQYF. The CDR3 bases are TGCAGTGCTAGAGAAGGAGCGGGGGGCACAGATACGCAGTATTTT.

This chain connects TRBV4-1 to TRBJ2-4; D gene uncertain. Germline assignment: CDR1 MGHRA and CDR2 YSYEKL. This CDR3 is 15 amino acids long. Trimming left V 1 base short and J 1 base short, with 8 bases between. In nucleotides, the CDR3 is TGCGCCAGCAGCCAAGGTGGTGGGGCCAAAAACATTCAGTACTTC. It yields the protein CASSQGGGAKNIQYF.

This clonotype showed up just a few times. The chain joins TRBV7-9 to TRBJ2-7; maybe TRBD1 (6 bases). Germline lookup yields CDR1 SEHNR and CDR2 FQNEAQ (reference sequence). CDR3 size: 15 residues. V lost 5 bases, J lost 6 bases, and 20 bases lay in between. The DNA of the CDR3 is TGTGCCAGCAGCCGAGGACAGCCGGGAATCTCCGAGCAGTACTTC. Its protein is CASSRGQPGISEQYF.

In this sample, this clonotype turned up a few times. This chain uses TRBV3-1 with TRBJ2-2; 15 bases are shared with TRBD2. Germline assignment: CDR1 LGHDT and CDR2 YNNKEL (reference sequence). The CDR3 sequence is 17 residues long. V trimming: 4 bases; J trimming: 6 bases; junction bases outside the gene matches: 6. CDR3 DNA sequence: TGTGCCAGCAGCCCGACCGGACTAGCGGGGGGGCCCGGGGAGCTGTTTTTT. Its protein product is CASSPTGLAGGPGELFF.

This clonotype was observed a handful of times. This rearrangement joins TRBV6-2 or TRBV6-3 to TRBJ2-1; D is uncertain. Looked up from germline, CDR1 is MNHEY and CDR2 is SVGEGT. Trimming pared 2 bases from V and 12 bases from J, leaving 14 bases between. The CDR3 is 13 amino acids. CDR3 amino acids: CASSYLGSLGQFF. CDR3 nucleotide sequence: TGTGCCAGCAGTTACCTCGGAAGCCTTGGGCAGTTCTTC.